Included here is one T cell receptor (beta chain) sequence, with context. Its target antigen remains unknown. No much larger clone is present one base from it, and per-base qualities are unavailable. Whole blood was collected in K2EDTA tubes by collaborating institutions according to the institutions' own protocols. For TCRbeta analysis, collaborators shipped samples in one of three forms: frozen whole blood, isolated PBMCs, or DNA extracted from either of those sample types. TCRbeta CDR3 regions were amplified from genomic DNA by means of the immunoSEQ Assay, a bias-controlled multiplex PCR. As for how the authors treated the data: Within the assay, amplification of reference gene primers was used to estimate how many nucleated cells each sample contained. Sequence reads were collapsed and filtered to measure the absolute abundance of every unique TCRbeta CDR3 rearrangement. For each sample, productive Simpson clonality was calculated as the square root of Simpson's diversity index across productive rearrangements. TCRdb re-hosts the immuneACCESS table, in-frame sequences only. Its copies lack some clones; in the studies checked, an unresolved V gene accounts for under half of them, and the cause for the rest is not known. V, J and clone size were drawn from that table, and D and trimming were deduced from the DNA. For this sample there are approximately 68,000 clones; nearly 90% appear just once. Around 2.7% of the sample comes from the top ten.

The germline V end is reduced by 8 bases and the J end by 7 bases; junction bases left unmatched: 14. The germline V gene (reference sequence) sets CDR1 to MNHNY and CDR2 to SVGAGI. Inclusive of the bounding cysteine and phenylalanine, the CDR3 is 15 residues long. Only the CDR3 region is kept as DNA, spanning 45 bases read in frame from base 1. The data derive from a study of blood T cell repertoires in COVID-19 (TCRdb year 2020). Regarding the complete study: Samples from collaborators originated in the United States, Italy and Spain and spanned both the acute and convalescent phases of COVID-19. The sample metadata nearly always contained a de-identified subject ID, COVID-19 status, age in years and sex. The material from the prospective study consisted of cDNA or gDNA derived from T cells, B-cell-depleted T cells, or PBMCs. Deeply sampled blood TCRbeta repertoires from subjects exposed to, actively infected with, or recovered from COVID-19 were included in the dataset. A freely available public database, intended as a resource for researchers studying the immune response to SARS-CoV-2, is where the repertoires were released. HLA class I and class II types, where available, came from metadata supplied by the sample provider rather than from assay-based typing. The samples were drawn from the first 160 participants of the ongoing ImmuneRACE study and from under 1,500 subjects provided by 6 global collaborators.

The full study reports these points: The amount of clinical and demographic metadata varied by source and participant and was provided uncurated.

Sequencing used peripheral blood. This TCR was sampled from a man aged 65 to 85 with active or convalescent COVID-19. The chain links TRBV6-6 with TRBJ2-3, with 8 junctional bases fitting TRBD2. The CDR3 region reads CASSRRGEGIHTQYF. Here is the DNA: TGTGCCAGCTCGAGGCGGGGGGAAGGGATCCATACGCAGTATTTT.